This T cell receptor beta chain was sequenced during a study of T cell responses to AZD1222 COVID-19 vaccine (dated by TCRdb to about 2021). About the full investigation: AZD1222 recipients whose second dose came at about 4 weeks and those whose second dose came at about 12 weeks were combined into one group, since spike-specific TCR depth and breadth did not differ between the two schedules. TCR sequencing covered fewer than 250 trial participants: 200 to 220 given two doses of AZD1222 and around 25 given two doses of MenACWY control vaccine. Trial participants were enrolled by age into 18-55, 56-69 and 70-plus year subgroups, with approximately 160, 26 and 62 TCR-sequenced participants respectively. What the authors observed across the whole study: Epitopes outside the regions mutated in the B.1.351 and B.1.1.7 variants were reportedly recognized by nearly half of the unique spike-specific TCRs. In the small 56-69-year group, the increase in depth fell short of significance, most likely because of low power. Because no samples from the day 14 peak response were available, repertoires could be characterized only after the peak T cell response. Conclusions about previously exposed vaccinees were limited because only a handful of AZD1222 recipients were SARS-CoV-2 seropositive at baseline. Most participants were white British and females outnumbered males, and the authors suggested that clonal diversity may have been underestimated. Spike-specific TCR breadth and depth rose significantly after two AZD1222 doses compared with day 0 and with MenACWY recipients. The vaccine-associated CD4 TCRs covered the entire spike protein, and the dominant responses fell in regions 160-218 and 743-854.

Inclusive of the bounding cysteine and phenylalanine, the CDR3 is 15 residues long. The sequence is cut down to CDR3 DNA, 45 bases in frame from base 1. Taken from the germline V gene, the CDR1 and CDR2 loops are KGHSY and FQNENV. Trimming at the junction amounts to 8 bases on V and 4 bases on J, and the germline ends lie 20 bases apart. What this sample's time point label stands for: baseline before first vaccination. Vaccinee samples came from UK trials COV001 and COV002, including a single-blind randomized controlled phase 2/3 trial of AZD1222 (ChAdOx1 nCoV-19) in healthy adults. For TCRbeta chain sequencing, PBMC samples from trial participants were taken at day 0 and at day 28 after the second dose. The table lists this clone with a count of one. This receptor's antigen is unknown. No much larger clonotype is one base removed from it; base qualities were not supplied. The CDR3 regions of human TCRbeta chains were analyzed by immunosequencing. The study's own analysis went as follows. TCRs in the repertoires were matched against a reference library of SARS-CoV-2-specific TCRs that had been generated with the MIRA antigen-specificity platform. Breadth was defined as the fraction of unique TCRs that were SARS-CoV-2-associated, and depth was defined as the fraction of total T cells that were SARS-CoV-2-associated. Each spike-specific TCR was assigned to its reactive spike region and to a CD4 or CD8 class using the MIRA data. Log10-transformed breadth and depth values were compared by one-way ANOVA with Sidak's multiple comparisons tests. What TCRdb holds here is the immuneACCESS table cut down to in-frame rearrangements. Part of the clones is not present; checked against another copy, under half of the missing clones reflect an unresolved V gene, and the others are unexplained. V and J calls plus clone size are reproduced from that table; the DNA served to infer D and trimming. This sample gives fewer than 180,000 clones in total; 94% of them show up just once. About 1.3% of the sample comes from the top ten.

The source material was peripheral blood, sampled on day 0 of AZD1222 vaccination. This TCR was recovered from an adult in good health. The V and J segments used are TRBV16 and TRBJ1-1; tentative D gene TRBD1, with 6 bases matching. The CDR3 in this case is CASSRLNTGSTEAFF. The nucleotide sequence reads TGTGCCAGCTCCCGATTAAATACAGGGAGCACTGAAGCTTTCTTT.